This T cell receptor (beta chain) was identified during a study of T cell changes during pregnancy in multiple sclerosis. Sequencing used immunoSEQ multiplex PCR; TCRdb keeps in-frame clones, though not all of them. The repertoire includes about 83,000 clones, nearly 95% of them detected once, and 0.85% to 1.3% sits in the top ten. This CDR3 contains 13 residues. Germline loops: CDR1 LNHNV, CDR2 YYDKDF (reference sequence). Deletions cut 8 bases from V and 12 bases from J, with 20 bases between. The TCR comes from a female donor with multiple sclerosis, enrolled in a pregnancy study. The sample consisted of peripheral blood, taken in the second trimester of pregnancy. The rearrangement uses TRBV15 and TRBJ2-1, with D possibly being TRBD1 (6 bases). Here the CDR3 DNA reads TGTGCCACCCTAGACAGGTCCGTCCGCGGGCAGTTCTTC. It specifies CATLDRSVRGQFF.